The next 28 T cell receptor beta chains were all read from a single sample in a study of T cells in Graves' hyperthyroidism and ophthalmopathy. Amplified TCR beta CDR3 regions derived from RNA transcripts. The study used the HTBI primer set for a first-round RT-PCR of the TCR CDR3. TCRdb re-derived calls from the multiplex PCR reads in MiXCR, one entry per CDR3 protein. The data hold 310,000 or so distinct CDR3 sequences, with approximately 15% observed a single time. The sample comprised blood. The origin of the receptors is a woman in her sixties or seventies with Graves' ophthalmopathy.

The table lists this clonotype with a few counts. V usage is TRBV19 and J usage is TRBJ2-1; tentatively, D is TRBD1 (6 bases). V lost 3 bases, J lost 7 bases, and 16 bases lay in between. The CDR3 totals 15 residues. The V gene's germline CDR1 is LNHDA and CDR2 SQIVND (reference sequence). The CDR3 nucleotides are TGTGCCAGTAGTATCTCTTGGGCACAGGGAAATGAGCAGTTCTTC. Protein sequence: CASSISWAQGNEQFF.

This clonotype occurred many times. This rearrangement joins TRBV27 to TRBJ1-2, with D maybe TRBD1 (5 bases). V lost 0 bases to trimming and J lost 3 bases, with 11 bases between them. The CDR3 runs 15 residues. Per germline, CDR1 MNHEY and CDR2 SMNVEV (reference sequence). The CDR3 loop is CASSLSRGSYYGYTF. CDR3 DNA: TGTGCCAGCAGTTTATCACGGGGGTCCTACTATGGCTACACCTTC.

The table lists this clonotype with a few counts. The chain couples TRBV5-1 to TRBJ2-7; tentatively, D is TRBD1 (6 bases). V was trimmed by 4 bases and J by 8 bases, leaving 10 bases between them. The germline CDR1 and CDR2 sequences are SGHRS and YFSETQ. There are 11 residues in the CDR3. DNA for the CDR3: TGCGCCAGCAGCCCAGGGACAAAGCAGTACTTC. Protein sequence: CASSPGTKQYF.

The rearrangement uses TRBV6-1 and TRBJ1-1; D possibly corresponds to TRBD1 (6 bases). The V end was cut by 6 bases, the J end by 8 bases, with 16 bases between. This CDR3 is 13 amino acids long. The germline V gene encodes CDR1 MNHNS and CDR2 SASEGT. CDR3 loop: CASSPSRGREAFF. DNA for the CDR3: TGTGCCAGCAGCCCTAGCAGGGGTCGCGAAGCTTTCTTT.

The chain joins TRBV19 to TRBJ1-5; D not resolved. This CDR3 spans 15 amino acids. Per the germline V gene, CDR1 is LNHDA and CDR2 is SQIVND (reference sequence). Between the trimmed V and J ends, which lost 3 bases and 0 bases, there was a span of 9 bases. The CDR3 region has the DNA TGTGCCAGTAGTATCTCGATGATTAGCAATCAGCCCCAGCATTTT. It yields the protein CASSISMISNQPQHF.

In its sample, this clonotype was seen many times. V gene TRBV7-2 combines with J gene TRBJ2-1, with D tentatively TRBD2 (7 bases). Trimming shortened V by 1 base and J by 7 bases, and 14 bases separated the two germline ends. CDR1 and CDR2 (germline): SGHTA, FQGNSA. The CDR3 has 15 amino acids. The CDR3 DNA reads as TGTGCCAGCAGCTTAGTGAAGGGGGGGGGGAATGAGCAGTTCTTC. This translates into CASSLVKGGGNEQFF.

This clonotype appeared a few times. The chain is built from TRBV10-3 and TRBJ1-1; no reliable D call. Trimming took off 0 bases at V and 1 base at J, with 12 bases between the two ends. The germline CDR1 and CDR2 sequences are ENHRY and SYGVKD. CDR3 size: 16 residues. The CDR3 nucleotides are TGTGCCATCAGTGAGTCTCTTTATAGAGAGAACACTGAAGCTTTCTTT. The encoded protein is CAISESLYRENTEAFF.

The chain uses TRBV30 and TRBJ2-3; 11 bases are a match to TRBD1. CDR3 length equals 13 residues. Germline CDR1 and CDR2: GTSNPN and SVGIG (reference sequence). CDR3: CAWGQGGTDTQYF. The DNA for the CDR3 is TGTGCTTGGGGACAGGGGGGCACAGATACGCAGTATTTT.

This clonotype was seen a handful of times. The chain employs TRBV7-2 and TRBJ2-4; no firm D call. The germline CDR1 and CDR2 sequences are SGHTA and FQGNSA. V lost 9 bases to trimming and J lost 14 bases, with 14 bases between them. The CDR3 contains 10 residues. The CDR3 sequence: CASPIRVKYF. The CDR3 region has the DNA TGTGCCAGTCCGATTCGTGTGAAGTACTTC.

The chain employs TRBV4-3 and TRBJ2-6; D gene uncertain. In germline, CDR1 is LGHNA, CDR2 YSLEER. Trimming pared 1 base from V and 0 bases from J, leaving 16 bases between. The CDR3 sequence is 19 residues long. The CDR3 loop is CASSQGRPGAPSGANVLTF. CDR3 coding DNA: TGCGCCAGCAGCCAAGGTCGGCCCGGTGCCCCCTCTGGGGCCAACGTCCTGACTTTC.

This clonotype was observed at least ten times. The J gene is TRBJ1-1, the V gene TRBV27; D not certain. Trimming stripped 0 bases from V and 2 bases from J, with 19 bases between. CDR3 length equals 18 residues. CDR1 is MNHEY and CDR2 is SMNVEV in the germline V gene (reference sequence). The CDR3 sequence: CASSLSPIRHPLNTEAFF. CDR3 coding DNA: TGTGCCAGCAGTTTATCGCCCATCCGGCACCCCCTTAACACTGAAGCTTTCTTT.

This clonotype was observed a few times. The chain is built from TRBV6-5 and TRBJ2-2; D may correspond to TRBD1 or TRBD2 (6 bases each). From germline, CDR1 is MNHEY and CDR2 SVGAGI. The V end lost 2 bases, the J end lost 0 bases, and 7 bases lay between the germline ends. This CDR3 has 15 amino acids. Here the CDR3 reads CASSYGGPNTGELFF. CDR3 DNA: TGTGCCAGCAGTTACGGGGGGCCGAACACCGGGGAGCTGTTTTTT.

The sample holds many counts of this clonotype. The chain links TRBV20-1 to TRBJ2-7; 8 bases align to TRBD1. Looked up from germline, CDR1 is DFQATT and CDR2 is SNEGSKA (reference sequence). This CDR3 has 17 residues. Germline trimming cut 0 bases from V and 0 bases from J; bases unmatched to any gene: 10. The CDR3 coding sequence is TGCAGTGCTAGAGATCCCCAGGGGGCACCAAGCTCCTACGAGCAGTACTTC. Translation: CSARDPQGAPSSYEQYF.

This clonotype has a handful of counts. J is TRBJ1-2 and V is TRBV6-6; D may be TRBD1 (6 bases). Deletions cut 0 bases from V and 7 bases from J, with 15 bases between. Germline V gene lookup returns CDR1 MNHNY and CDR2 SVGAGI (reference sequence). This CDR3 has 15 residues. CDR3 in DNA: TGTGCCAGCAGTTACTCGGGAAGAGGGGGGGTTGGCTACACCTTC. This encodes CASSYSGRGGVGYTF.

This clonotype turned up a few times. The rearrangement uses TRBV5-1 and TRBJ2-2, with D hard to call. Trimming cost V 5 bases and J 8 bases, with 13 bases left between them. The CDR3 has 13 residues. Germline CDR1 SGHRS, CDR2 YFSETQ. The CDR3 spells CASSLPIVGELFF. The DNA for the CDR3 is TGCGCCAGCAGTTTACCCATTGTAGGGGAGCTGTTTTTT.

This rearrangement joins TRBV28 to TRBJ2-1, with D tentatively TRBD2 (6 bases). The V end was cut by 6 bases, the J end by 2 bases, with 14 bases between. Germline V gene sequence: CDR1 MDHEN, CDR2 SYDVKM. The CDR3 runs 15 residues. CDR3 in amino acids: CASSPTTGAYNEQFF. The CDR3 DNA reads TGTGCCAGCAGCCCAACAACGGGAGCCTACAATGAGCAGTTCTTC.

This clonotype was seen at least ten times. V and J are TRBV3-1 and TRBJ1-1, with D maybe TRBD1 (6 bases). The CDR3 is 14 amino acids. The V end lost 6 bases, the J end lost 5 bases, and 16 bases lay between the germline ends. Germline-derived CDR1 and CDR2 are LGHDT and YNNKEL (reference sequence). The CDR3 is CASSFTGSGTEAFF. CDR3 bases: TGTGCCAGCAGTTTCACAGGGAGCGGGACTGAAGCTTTCTTT.

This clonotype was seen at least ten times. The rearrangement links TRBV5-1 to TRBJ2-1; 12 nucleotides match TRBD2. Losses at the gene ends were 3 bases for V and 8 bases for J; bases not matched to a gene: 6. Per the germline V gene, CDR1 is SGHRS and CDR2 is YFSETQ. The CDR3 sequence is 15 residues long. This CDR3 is CASSSTSGSLDEQFF. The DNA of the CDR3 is TGCGCCAGCAGCTCGACTAGCGGGAGTTTGGATGAGCAGTTCTTC.

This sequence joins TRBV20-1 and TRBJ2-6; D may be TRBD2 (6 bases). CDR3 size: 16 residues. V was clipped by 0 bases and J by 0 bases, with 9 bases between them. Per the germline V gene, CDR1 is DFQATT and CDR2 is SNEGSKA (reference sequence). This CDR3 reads CSARDAGSSGANVLTF. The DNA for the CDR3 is TGCAGTGCTAGAGACGCGGGATCCTCTGGGGCCAACGTCCTGACTTTC.

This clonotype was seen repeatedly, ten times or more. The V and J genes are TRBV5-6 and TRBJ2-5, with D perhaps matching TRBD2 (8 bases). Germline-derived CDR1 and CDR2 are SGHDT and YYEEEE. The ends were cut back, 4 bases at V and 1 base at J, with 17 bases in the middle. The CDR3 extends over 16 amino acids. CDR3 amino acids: CASSRAGDSPQETQYF. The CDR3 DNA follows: TGTGCCAGCAGCCGAGCGGGGGACAGCCCCCAAGAGACCCAGTACTTC.

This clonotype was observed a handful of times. The CDR3 here is CASRKDSYNEQFF. The DNA for the CDR3 is TGTGCCAGTAGAAAGGACAGCTACAATGAGCAGTTCTTC. V is TRBV19 and J is TRBJ2-1, with D perhaps matching TRBD1 (6 bases). With 6 bases removed from V and 3 bases from J, the gap between germline ends came to 9 bases. The CDR3 loop spans 13 amino acids. Germline CDR1 is LNHDA and CDR2 is SQIVND (reference sequence).

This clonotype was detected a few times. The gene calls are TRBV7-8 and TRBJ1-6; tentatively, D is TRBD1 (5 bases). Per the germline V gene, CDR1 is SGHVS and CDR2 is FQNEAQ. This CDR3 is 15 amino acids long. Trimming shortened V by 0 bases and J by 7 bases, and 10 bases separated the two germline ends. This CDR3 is CASSLALGGNSPLHF. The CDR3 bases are TGTGCCAGCAGCTTAGCCCTCGGGGGAAATTCACCCCTCCACTTT.

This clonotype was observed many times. The CDR3 loop is CSARYPGVWVPYF. The CDR3 DNA is TGCAGTGCTAGATATCCGGGGGTCTGGGTCCCGTACTTC. V and J are TRBV20-1 and TRBJ2-5, with a possible D match to TRBD2 (6 bases). The CDR3 is 13 amino acids. Trimming pared 2 bases from V and 13 bases from J, leaving 20 bases between. Germline V gene lookup returns CDR1 DFQATT and CDR2 SNEGSKA (reference sequence).

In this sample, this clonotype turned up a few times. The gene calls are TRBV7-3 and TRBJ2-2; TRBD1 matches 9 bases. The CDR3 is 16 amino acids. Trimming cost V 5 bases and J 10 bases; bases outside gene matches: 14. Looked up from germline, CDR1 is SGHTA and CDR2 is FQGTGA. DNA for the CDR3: TGTGCCAGCAGCGAACAACCGGGACAGGGTCCCGAGGAGCTGTTTTTT. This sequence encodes CASSEQPGQGPEELFF.

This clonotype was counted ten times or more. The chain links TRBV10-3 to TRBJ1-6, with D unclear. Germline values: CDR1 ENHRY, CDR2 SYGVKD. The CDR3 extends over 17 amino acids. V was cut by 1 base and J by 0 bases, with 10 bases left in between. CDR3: CAISEWEPSSYNSPLHF. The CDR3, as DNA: TGTGCCATCAGTGAGTGGGAGCCGAGCTCCTATAATTCACCCCTCCACTTT.

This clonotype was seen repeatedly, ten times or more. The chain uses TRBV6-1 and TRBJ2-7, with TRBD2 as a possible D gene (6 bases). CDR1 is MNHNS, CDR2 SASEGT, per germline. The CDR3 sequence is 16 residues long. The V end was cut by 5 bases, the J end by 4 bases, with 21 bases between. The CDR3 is CASSQTHGGGGYEQYF. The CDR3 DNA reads TGTGCCAGCAGTCAGACTCATGGGGGAGGAGGGTACGAGCAGTACTTC.

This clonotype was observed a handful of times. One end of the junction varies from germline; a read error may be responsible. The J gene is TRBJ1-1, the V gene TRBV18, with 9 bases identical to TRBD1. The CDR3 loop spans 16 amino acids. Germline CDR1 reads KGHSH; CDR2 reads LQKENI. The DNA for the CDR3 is TGTGCCAGCCCACCTCTCCGGGACAGGGCTACAGCTGAAGCTTTCTTT. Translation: CASPPLRDRATAEAFF.

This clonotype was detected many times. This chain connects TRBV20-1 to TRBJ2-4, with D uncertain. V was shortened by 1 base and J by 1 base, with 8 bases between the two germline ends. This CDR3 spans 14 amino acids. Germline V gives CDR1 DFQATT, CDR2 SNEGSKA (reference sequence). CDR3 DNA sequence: TGCAGTGCTAGAGTACCCGACGCCAAAAACATTCAGTACTTC. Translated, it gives CSARVPDAKNIQYF.